One and the same sample provided the 14 T cell receptor beta chains below, sequenced in a study of PD-1 blockade in classical Hodgkin lymphoma. There was relapse after autologous stem cell transplantation in every patient, and there was variation in brentuximab vedotin exposure. Produced via immunoSEQ multiplex PCR; TCRdb's table is partial and in-frame only. The sample shows 10,000 to 15,000 clones, roughly 84% of them seen only once. The material was peripheral blood mononuclear cells (PBMCs), obtained at baseline. The receptors shown here come from a human donor with classical Hodgkin lymphoma.

The V call is TRBV29-1, the J call TRBJ2-1, with TRBD2 identical over 9 bases. Germline trimming cut 3 bases from V and 2 bases from J; bases unmatched to any gene: 5. CDR3 length: 15 residues. Germline V gene sequence: CDR1 SQVTM, CDR2 ANQGSEA. The CDR3 reads CSVEPLAGTYNEQFF. Here the CDR3 DNA reads TGCAGCGTTGAGCCCCTAGCGGGGACCTACAATGAGCAGTTCTTC.

The rearrangement joins TRBV11-3 to TRBJ2-2, with no clear D. Per the germline V gene, CDR1 is SGHNT and CDR2 is YENEEA. V lost 0 bases, J lost 1 base, and 12 bases lay in between. The CDR3 has 17 amino acids. CDR3 protein: CASSLEGWQQNTGELFF. The DNA of the CDR3 is TGTGCCAGCAGCTTAGAGGGTTGGCAGCAGAACACCGGGGAGCTGTTTTTT.

V and J are TRBV19 and TRBJ1-2, with TRBD1 identical over 9 bases. This CDR3 region has 17 residues. Germline CDR1 reads LNHDA; CDR2 reads SQIVND (reference sequence). Germline trimming cut 1 base from V and 2 bases from J; bases unmatched to any gene: 8. CDR3 DNA: TGTGCCAGTAGTATAGGACCCCTTGGGACAGGGAACTATGGCTACACCTTC. Translating gives CASSIGPLGTGNYGYTF.

This clone was picked up a small number of times. The CDR3 DNA sequence: TGTGCCAGCAGCTTGGCTGAAATGGGTAGCTCCTACGAGCAGTACGTC. Amino acids: CASSLAEMGSSYEQYV. The chain employs TRBV5-4 and TRBJ2-7; D is uncertain. The CDR3 totals 16 residues. Germline V gene data show CDR1 as SGHNT and CDR2 as YYREEE (reference sequence). The ends were cut back, 0 bases at V and 0 bases at J, with 13 bases in the middle.

The V gene is TRBV21-1, the J gene TRBJ2-7; the table's D call TRBD2 went unverified against the DNA. TRBV21-1 is tagged as a pseudogene. This CDR3 is built from 16 residues. CDR3 in DNA: TGTGCCAGCAGCAAAGATGGGGGGGACCTCTCCTACGAGCAGTACGTC. It encodes CASSKDGGDLSYEQYV.

This chain joins TRBV2 and TRBJ2-2; TRBD2 might be the D (5 bases). Germline CDR1 is SNHLY and CDR2 is FYNNEI. CDR3 length: 10 residues. Trimming removed 8 bases from V and 7 bases from J, with 5 bases in between. The CDR3 reads CASRGGELFF. CDR3 coding DNA: TGTGCCAGCCGGGGCGGGGAGCTGTTTTTT.

The rearrangement joins TRBV5-8 to TRBJ1-2, with D hard to call. Germline V gene lookup returns CDR1 SGHTS and CDR2 YDEGEE. The CDR3 length is 13 residues. V was cut by 9 bases and J by 8 bases, with 20 bases left in between. The CDR3 loop is CATRRALDVGYTF. The CDR3 coding sequence is TGTGCCACACGGAGGGCCCTCGACGTCGGCTACACCTTC.

Only a few counts were recorded for this clone. The chain uses TRBV4-3 and TRBJ2-1, with TRBD2 identical over 16 bases. Germline CDR1 LGHNA, CDR2 YSLEER. This CDR3 has 18 amino acids. V shed 2 bases and J 8 bases; nucleotides not matched to a gene: 9. CDR3 DNA: TGCGCCAGCAGCCAACAGGGACTAGCGGGAGGGCATGGGGATGAGCAGTTCTTC. Protein product: CASSQQGLAGGHGDEQFF.

This chain links TRBV7-8 with TRBJ2-5; no definite D call. There are 13 residues in the CDR3. V dropped 1 base and J dropped 4 bases, with 7 bases sitting between them. Germline CDR1 and CDR2: SGHVS and FQNEAQ. The CDR3 region is CASSLGGTETQYF. As DNA, the CDR3 is TGTGCCAGCAGCTTAGGAGGCACAGAGACCCAGTACTTC.

V and J are TRBV27 and TRBJ2-3, with TRBD2 matching 9 bases. The junction had 3 bases not matched to a gene; V was cut back by 7 bases and J by 4 bases. Germline lookup yields CDR1 MNHEY and CDR2 SMNVEV (reference sequence). The CDR3 covers 13 residues. DNA for the CDR3: TGTGCCAGCAAGCGGGGGGCCCCAGATACGCAGTATTTT. This translates into CASKRGAPDTQYF.

The V and J genes are TRBV6-1 and TRBJ2-3; D is ambiguous. The CDR3 consists of 15 residues. Germline CDR1 reads MNHNS; CDR2 reads SASEGT. V was cut by 4 bases and J by 1 base, with 12 bases left in between. As DNA, the CDR3 is TGTGCCAGCAGTGCCGCCGGGCGCCGCACAGATACGCAGTATTTT. The encoded protein is CASSAAGRRTDTQYF.

This sequence joins TRBV5-1 and TRBJ1-6, with 10 bases fitting TRBD1. The CDR3 has 14 residues. The V and J ends lost 5 bases and 9 bases, in that order; junction bases with no gene match: 5. Germline V gene data show CDR1 as SGHRS and CDR2 as YFSETQ. The CDR3 here is CASRAGQGISPLHF. The CDR3 DNA reads TGCGCCAGCAGAGCGGGACAGGGGATTTCACCCCTCCACTTT.

This chain links TRBV6-4 with TRBJ2-3; perhaps TRBD1 as D (5 bases). Looked up from germline, CDR1 is MRHNA and CDR2 is SNTAGT. V was trimmed by 3 bases and J by 1 base, leaving 11 bases between them. This CDR3 contains 15 residues. Written as DNA, the CDR3 is TGTGCCAGCAGTGAGGACACGGGCGGCACAGATACGCAGTATTTT. It specifies CASSEDTGGTDTQYF.

The chain joins TRBV2 to TRBJ1-5; weak D call: TRBD1 (5 bases). CDR1 and CDR2 from the germline V gene are SNHLY and FYNNEI. V dropped 5 bases and J dropped 2 bases, with 13 bases sitting between them. CDR3 length: 15 amino acids. The CDR3 spells CASSPGPSGNQPQHF. In nucleotides, the CDR3 is TGTGCCAGCAGTCCGGGGCCTTCCGGCAATCAGCCCCAGCATTTT.